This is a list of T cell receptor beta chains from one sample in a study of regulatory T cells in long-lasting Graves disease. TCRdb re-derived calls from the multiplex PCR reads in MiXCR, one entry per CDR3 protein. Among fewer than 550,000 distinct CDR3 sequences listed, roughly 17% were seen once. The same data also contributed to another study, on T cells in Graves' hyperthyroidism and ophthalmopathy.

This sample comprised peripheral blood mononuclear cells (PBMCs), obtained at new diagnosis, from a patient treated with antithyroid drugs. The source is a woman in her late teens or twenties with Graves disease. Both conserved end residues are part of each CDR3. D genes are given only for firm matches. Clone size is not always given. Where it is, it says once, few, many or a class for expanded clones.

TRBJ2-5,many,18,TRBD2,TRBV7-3,CASSLLGASGSGKETQYF,TGTGCCAGCAGCTTATTAGGGGCTAGCGGGAGTGGAAAAGAGACCCAGTACTTC
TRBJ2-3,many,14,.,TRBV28,CASSTRGSTDTQYF,TGTGCCAGCAGCACCAGGGGTAGTACAGATACGCAGTATTTT
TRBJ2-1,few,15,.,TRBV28,CASSLIQRSYNEQFF,TGTGCCAGCAGTTTGATCCAGCGGTCCTACAATGAGCAGTTCTTC
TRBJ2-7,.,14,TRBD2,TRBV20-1,CSARRSSGPYEQYF,TGCAGTGCTAGAAGATCTAGCGGACCCTACGAGCAGTACTTC
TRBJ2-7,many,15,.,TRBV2,CASSEGAVSLYEQYF,TGTGCCAGCAGTGAAGGAGCAGTATCGCTCTACGAGCAGTACTTC
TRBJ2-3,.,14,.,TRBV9,CASSVTGEGDTQYF,TGTGCCAGCAGCGTGACAGGGGAGGGAGATACGCAGTATTTT
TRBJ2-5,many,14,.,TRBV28,CASSSPSTEETQYF,TGTGCCAGCAGTTCCCCCTCGACAGAAGAGACCCAGTACTTC
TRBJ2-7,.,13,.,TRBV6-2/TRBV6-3,CASSYWGETEQYF,TGTGCCAGCAGTTACTGGGGTGAGACCGAGCAGTACTTC
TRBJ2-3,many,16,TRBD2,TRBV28,CASSLTVAGSTDTQYF,TGTGCCAGCAGTTTAACCGTAGCGGGGAGCACAGATACGCAGTATTTT
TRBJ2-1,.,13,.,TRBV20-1,CSANRHSYNEQFF,TGCAGTGCTAACAGGCATTCCTACAATGAGCAGTTCTTC
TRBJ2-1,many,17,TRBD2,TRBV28,CASSFLPRLAENNEQFF,TGTGCCAGCAGTTTTCTCCCAAGACTAGCGGAGAACAATGAGCAGTTCTTC
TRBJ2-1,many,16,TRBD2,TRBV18,CASSETSGSSYNEQFF,TGTGCCAGCTCGGAAACTAGCGGGAGTTCCTACAATGAGCAGTTCTTC
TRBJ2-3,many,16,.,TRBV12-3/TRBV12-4,CASSPQGWAGPDTQYF,TGTGCCAGCAGTCCCCAGGGATGGGCCGGTCCAGATACGCAGTATTTT
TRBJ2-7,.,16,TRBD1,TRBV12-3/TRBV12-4,CASSLGKGAGDYEQYF,TGTGCCAGCAGTTTGGGGAAGGGGGCGGGTGACTACGAGCAGTACTTC
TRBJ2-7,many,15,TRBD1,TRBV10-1,CASSDSTGGSYEQYF,TGCGCCAGCAGTGACTCGACAGGGGGCTCCTACGAGCAGTACTTC
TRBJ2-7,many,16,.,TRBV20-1,CSAPNRDTSSSYEQYF,TGCAGTGCTCCGAACCGGGACACCTCGAGCTCCTACGAGCAGTACTTC
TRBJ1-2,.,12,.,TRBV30,CAWSGSNYGYTF,TGTGCCTGGTCGGGATCCAACTATGGCTACACCTTC
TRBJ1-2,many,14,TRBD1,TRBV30,CAHRDRIKTNGYTF,TGTGCCCACCGGGACAGAATAAAAACGAATGGCTACACCTTC
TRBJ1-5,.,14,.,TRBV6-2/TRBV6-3,CASRLTVSNQPQHF,TGTGCCAGCAGGCTCACGGTGAGCAATCAGCCCCAGCATTTT
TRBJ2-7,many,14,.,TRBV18,CASSPPVTSYEQYF,TGTGCCAGCTCACCACCGGTCACTTCCTACGAGCAGTACTTC
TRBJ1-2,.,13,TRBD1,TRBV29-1,CSVGDSPNYGYTF,TGCAGCGTTGGGGACAGCCCTAACTATGGCTACACCTTC
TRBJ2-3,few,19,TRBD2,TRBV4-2,CASSPAPGSTSGSTDTQYF,TGTGCCAGCAGCCCAGCACCCGGTTCGACTAGCGGGTCCACAGATACGCAGTATTTT
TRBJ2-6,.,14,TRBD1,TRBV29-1,CSVKDRAGANVLTF,TGCAGCGTTAAGGACAGGGCTGGGGCCAACGTCCTGACTTTC
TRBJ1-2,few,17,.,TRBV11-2,CASSSLRGLPQVDGYTF,TGTGCCAGCAGCTCGTTACGCGGTCTGCCACAAGTGGATGGCTACACCTTC
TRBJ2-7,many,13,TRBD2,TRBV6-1,CASTRGGAYEQYF,TGTGCCAGCACTAGGGGAGGGGCCTACGAGCAGTACTTC
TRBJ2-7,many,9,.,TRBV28,CASSSRHHF,TGTGCCAGCAGTTCCCGCCATCACTTC
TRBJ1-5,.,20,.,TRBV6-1,CASSEGGGRSHHPKRQPQHF,TGTGCCAGCAGTGAAGGGGGGGGCCGGAGCCACCACCCGAAACGTCAGCCCCAGCATTTT
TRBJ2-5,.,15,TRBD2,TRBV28,CASLLAGGSQETQYF,TGTGCCAGCTTACTAGCGGGAGGTTCCCAAGAGACCCAGTACTTC
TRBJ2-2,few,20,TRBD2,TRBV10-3,CAISLTGDSGRALDTGELFF,TGTGCCATCAGCCTCACCGGGGATAGCGGGAGGGCCCTCGACACCGGGGAGCTGTTTTTT
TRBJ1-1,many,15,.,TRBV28,CASPGRQGRNTEAFF,TGTGCCAGCCCGGGGAGGCAGGGACGGAACACTGAAGCTTTCTTT
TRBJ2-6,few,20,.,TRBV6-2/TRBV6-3,CASSYSTSTSLGSGANVLTF,TGTGCCAGCAGTTACTCGACTAGTACATCTTTAGGCTCTGGGGCCAACGTCCTGACTTTC
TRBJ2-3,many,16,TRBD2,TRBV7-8,CASSFPTSGSEDTQYF,TGTGCCAGCAGCTTCCCGACTAGCGGGAGTGAAGATACGCAGTATTTT